The source of this T cell receptor (beta chain) is a study of blood T cell repertoires in COVID-19. In the study overall: The study drew acute and convalescent COVID-19 samples from the United States, Italy and Spain. PBMCs, B-cell-depleted T cells, or T cells provided the cDNA or gDNA that made up the material.

Per the study methods: It was from reference gene primer amplification that nucleated cell counts were estimated. Data came from immunoSEQ multiplex PCR; TCRdb stores just in-frame clones and leaves some out. V and J calls and clone size come straight from that table; D and trimming were deduced from the DNA. The table records approximately 150,000 clones, more than 70% of them present only once. J lost 7 bases, V lost 0 bases, and 4 bases had no gene match. The CDR3 runs to 14 residues. Germline loops: CDR1 SGHRS, CDR2 YFSETQ. The sequenced sample was peripheral blood. The origin of this receptor is a woman in her sixties with acute or convalescent COVID-19. The chain recombines TRBV5-1 with TRBJ1-5; TRBD1 matches at 7 bases. The DNA of the CDR3 is TGCGCCAGCAGCTTGGGACAGGGTATCCAGCCCCAGCATTTT. It codes for CASSLGQGIQPQHF.